These 14 T cell receptor beta chains were sequenced from one sample in a study of shared clonotypes between healthy human individuals. Libraries were prepared by immunoSEQ multiplex PCR; TCRdb keeps only in-frame clonotypes and omits some of them. Seen here are some 2,100,000 clones, more than 85% observed once, and the top ten hold 1.5% to 2%. CD45RO-negative CD8 cells positively selected for CCR7 made up the naive population, which excluded terminally differentiated effector memory CD45RA+ cells. Sequencing used naive CD8+ T cells from PBMCs. The receptors were sampled from a man aged 18 to 35 in good health. Some clones in this sample may be carry-over from other donors' samples.

The CDR3 sequence: CASSQGGMNTEAFF. CDR3 DNA sequence: TGTGCCAGCAGTCAAGGGGGCATGAACACTGAAGCTTTCTTT. J is TRBJ1-1 and V is TRBV6-4, with 7 bases identical to TRBD1. Germline trimming cut 5 bases from V and 0 bases from J; bases unmatched to any gene: 3. Germline V gene data show CDR1 as MRHNA and CDR2 as SNTAGT. The CDR3 has 14 residues.

V gene TRBV28 combines with J gene TRBJ2-3, with 7 positions matching TRBD2. J was trimmed by 5 bases and V by 2 bases; bases with no gene match: 7. Germline loops: CDR1 MDHEN, CDR2 SYDVKM. The CDR3 totals 15 residues. The CDR3 spells CASSLTPGGRDTQYF. CDR3 nucleotides: TGTGCCAGCAGTTTAACCCCGGGAGGTCGAGATACGCAGTATTTT.

This clone turned up a few times. CDR3 sequence (DNA): TGTGCCAGCAGCTTAAGTTGGAGCAATCAGCCCCAGCATTTT. It translates to CASSLSWSNQPQHF. The rearrangement links TRBV7-8 to TRBJ1-5; D not resolved. Germline values: CDR1 SGHVS, CDR2 FQNEAQ. The CDR3 covers 14 residues. With 2 bases removed from V and 1 base from J, the gap between germline ends came to 6 bases.

Here the CDR3 DNA reads TGTGCCAGCAGCGAGGGGTCTAGCGGGAGGAACAATGAGCAGTTCTTC. Protein sequence: CASSEGSSGRNNEQFF. The chain has TRBV9 and TRBJ2-1, with 11 bases aligning to TRBD2. The CDR3 loop spans 16 amino acids. Per germline, CDR1 SGDLS and CDR2 YYNGEE. The junction had 7 bases not matched to a gene; V was cut back by 3 bases and J by 5 bases.

J is TRBJ1-2 and V is TRBV13, with TRBD1 as a possible D gene (6 bases). This CDR3 is 19 amino acids long. CDR1 and CDR2 (germline): PRHDT, FYEKMQ (reference sequence). V lost 0 bases, J lost 1 base, and 21 bases lay in between. The CDR3: CASSLGGQTVSIFNYGYTF. As DNA, the CDR3 is TGTGCCAGCAGCTTAGGCGGACAGACAGTTAGTATTTTTAACTATGGCTACACCTTC.

The CDR3 DNA is TGTGCCAGCAGCTTAGGATATTTAGTTGGGGGCCAAGAGACCCAGTACTTC. It codes for CASSLGYLVGGQETQYF. V gene TRBV7-2 combines with J gene TRBJ2-5, with D tentatively TRBD1 or TRBD2 (5 bases each). Germline V gene lookup returns CDR1 SGHTA and CDR2 FQGNSA. V was pared by 1 base and J by 1 base, with 16 bases between. The CDR3 sequence is 17 residues long.

The V gene is TRBV5-1, the J gene TRBJ2-3; 8 bases line up with TRBD2. Germline loops: CDR1 SGHRS, CDR2 YFSETQ. The CDR3 runs 13 residues. Trimming took 7 bases from V and 1 from J; bases not matched to a gene: 2. CDR3: CASREGRTDTQYF. CDR3 nucleotide sequence: TGCGCCAGCCGGGAGGGACGCACAGATACGCAGTATTTT.

The chain links TRBV19 to TRBJ2-5, with D possibly being TRBD1 or TRBD2 (5 bases each). Germline lookup yields CDR1 LNHDA and CDR2 SQIVND (reference sequence). Trimming stripped 3 bases from V and 4 bases from J, with 12 bases between. This CDR3 is built from 14 residues. DNA for the CDR3: TGTGCCAGTAGTATTTTGGGGGATGGAGAGACCCAGTACTTC. Its protein product is CASSILGDGETQYF.

A remark on this clone: Other DNA variants within this sample encode the same CDR3. This chain uses TRBV5-6 with TRBJ2-5; a possible D gene is TRBD2 (5 bases). V dropped 0 bases and J dropped 5 bases, with 8 bases sitting between them. The CDR3 runs 13 residues. Germline V gives CDR1 SGHDT, CDR2 YYEEEE. The CDR3 DNA sequence: TGTGCCAGCAGCTTGGGCAGCGGTGAGACCCAGTACTTC. Translation: CASSLGSGETQYF.

The chain has TRBV7-9 and TRBJ1-3; D is unclear. The CDR3 is made up of 13 amino acids. Looked up from germline, CDR1 is SEHNR and CDR2 is FQNEAQ (reference sequence). V gave up 6 bases and J gave up 13 bases, with 19 bases separating them. The CDR3 nucleotides are TGTGCCAGCAGTCCACCCGGGGAGAAGGTGATATATTTT. Its translation: CASSPPGEKVIYF.

This chain connects TRBV10-3 to TRBJ2-7; the D gene is possibly TRBD1 (6 bases). V lost 6 bases and J 4 bases, leaving 25 bases between the germline ends. The length of the CDR3 is 17 residues. Germline V CDR1 and CDR2: ENHRY, SYGVKD. CDR3 nucleotide sequence: TGTGCCATCAGCGTTACCCTCGACGACAGGAGGACTTACGAGCAGTACTTC. Translating gives CAISVTLDDRRTYEQYF.

This chain joins TRBV28 and TRBJ2-2; 9 nucleotides line up with TRBD2. Germline V CDR1 and CDR2: MDHEN, SYDVKM. This CDR3 contains 15 residues. The V and J ends lost 0 bases and 4 bases, in that order; junction bases with no gene match: 0. The CDR3 DNA sequence: TGTGCCAGCAGTTTATGGCGGGAGGGCACCGGGGAGCTGTTTTTT. Its protein product is CASSLWREGTGELFF.

The sample holds a few counts of this clone. In the same sample, other DNA sequences code for this CDR3. The chain is built from TRBV27 and TRBJ1-1, with TRBD1 as a possible D gene (6 bases). The CDR3 covers 14 residues. V was clipped by 3 bases and J by 0 bases, with 8 bases between them. Germline lookup yields CDR1 MNHEY and CDR2 SMNVEV (reference sequence). The CDR3 DNA reads TGTGCCAGCAGTTTTGGGGGCTTGAACACTGAAGCTTTCTTT. As protein: CASSFGGLNTEAFF.

The chain employs TRBV7-9 and TRBJ1-2; 7 nucleotides line up with TRBD1. CDR1 is SEHNR and CDR2 is FQNEAQ in the germline V gene (reference sequence). V was pared by 5 bases and J by 10 bases, with 19 bases of the junction left unmatched. This CDR3 has 16 residues. The CDR3: CASSTEREGANGDYTF. CDR3 DNA: TGTGCCAGCAGCACTGAACGGGAGGGGGCAAATGGTGACTACACCTTC.